A single sample is the source of the 30 T cell receptor beta chains below, sequenced in a study of cytomegalovirus exposure and HLA in healthy donors. 13 Jbeta primers and 60 Vbeta primers were used for the PCR. Sequencing was performed with immunoSEQ multiplex PCR; in TCRdb, only in-frame clones are kept and a portion is missing. The sample comprises 100,000 to 120,000 clones, approximately 82% of which are singletons, and around an eighth rests with the top ten. Material for sequencing was PBMCs. All receptors derive from a young man in good health and CMV-seropositive.

The chain uses TRBV7-3 and TRBJ2-3, with TRBD2 matching 15 bases. The V segment lost 4 bases and the J segment 2 bases; nucleotides outside the gene matches: 7. This CDR3 spans 18 amino acids. Germline V gives CDR1 SGHTA, CDR2 FQGTGA. CDR3 DNA sequence: TGTGCCAGCAGCTGGGGGACTAGCGGGGGGTATCACACAGATACGCAGTATTTT. It translates to CASSWGTSGGYHTDTQYF.

The chain is built from TRBV9 and TRBJ1-3; 10 bases match TRBD1. Germline CDR1 is SGDLS and CDR2 is YYNGEE. The CDR3 runs 16 residues. The V segment lost 0 bases and the J segment 6 bases; nucleotides outside the gene matches: 6. The DNA for the CDR3 is TGTGCCAGCAGCGTAGCGGACAGGGGGTACCAAAACACCATATATTTT. Protein: CASSVADRGYQNTIYF.

The chain couples TRBV11-2 to TRBJ2-3, with D uncertain. V lost 5 bases, J lost 5 bases, and 17 bases lay in between. The CDR3 runs 15 residues. The germline CDR1 and CDR2 sequences are SGHAT and FQNNGV. The DNA of the CDR3 is TGTGCCAGCAGCGCACAAGCGTACACGAGAGATACGCAGTATTTT. It codes for CASSAQAYTRDTQYF.

This sequence joins TRBV13 and TRBJ1-2, with 9 positions matching TRBD1. With V trimmed by 0 bases and J by 5 bases, 10 bases remained unmatched. Germline values: CDR1 PRHDT, CDR2 FYEKMQ (reference sequence). The CDR3 extends over 17 amino acids. DNA of the CDR3: TGTGCCAGCAGCTTAGGGGGACAGGGCGAAGCCCTATATGGCTACACCTTC. Translation: CASSLGGQGEALYGYTF. Supplemented by reference TRBV13 and TRBJ1-2, the full variable domain reads AAGVIQSPRHLIKEKRETATLKCYPIPRHDTVYWYQQGPGQDPQFLISFYEKMQSDKGSIPDRFSAQQFSDYHSELNMSSLELGDSALYFCASSLGGQGEALYGYTFGSGTRLTVV.

In regard to this clone: This same CDR3 is encoded by further DNA sequences in the sample. In DNA, the CDR3 is TGTGCCAGTAGTAGGACAGGGGGCTCCTACAATGAGCAGTTCTTC. It translates to CASSRTGGSYNEQFF. This chain uses TRBV19 with TRBJ2-1; 10 nucleotides line up with TRBD1. The CDR3 has 15 residues. From germline, CDR1 is LNHDA and CDR2 SQIVND (reference sequence). V lost 4 bases to trimming and J lost 0 bases; unmatched junction nucleotides: 0.

This clone was detected only once. The chain carries TRBV5-1 and TRBJ1-2; 12 nucleotides match TRBD1. Germline V CDR1 and CDR2: SGHRS, YFSETQ. CDR3 length: 14 residues. V shed 4 bases, J shed 8 bases, and the junction held 6 bases outside the gene matches. CDR3 residues: CASSMGQGASGYTF. Here the CDR3 DNA reads TGCGCCAGCAGCATGGGACAGGGGGCAAGCGGCTACACCTTC.

V gene TRBV6-6 combines with J gene TRBJ1-2; no definite D call. The V end lost 2 bases, the J end lost 7 bases, and 8 bases lay between the germline ends. This CDR3 has 12 residues. The germline V gene has CDR1 MNHNY and CDR2 SVGAGI (reference sequence). The CDR3 region has the DNA TGTGCCAGCAGTTACCCGAGTGGTGGCTACACCTTC. Translating it yields CASSYPSGGYTF.

The J gene is TRBJ1-2, the V gene TRBV5-6; D not certain. CDR1 is SGHDT and CDR2 is YYEEEE in the germline V gene. This CDR3 comprises 14 residues. V shed 3 bases and J shed 5 bases, with 14 bases lying between them. The CDR3 coding sequence is TGTGCCAGCAGCTCCCGCCAGGCCATATATGGCTACACCTTC. It specifies CASSSRQAIYGYTF.

The chain carries TRBV30 and TRBJ2-5; 7 bases fit TRBD1. After removal of 2 bases from V and 10 bases from J, the junction contained 7 bases not matched to a gene. This CDR3 is built from 12 residues. Per germline, CDR1 GTSNPN and CDR2 SVGIG (reference sequence). The CDR3 loop is CAWSSTGVDQYF. The CDR3 coding sequence is TGTGCCTGGAGTTCCACAGGGGTTGACCAGTACTTC.

This sequence joins TRBV4-3 and TRBJ1-4; no firm D call. Deletions cut 0 bases from V and 0 bases from J, with 11 bases between. Per the germline V gene, CDR1 is LGHNA and CDR2 is YSLEER. This CDR3 is built from 17 residues. CDR3 DNA sequence: TGCGCCAGCAGCCAAGACCCCCTTCCTGCAACTAATGAAAAACTGTTTTTT. Protein: CASSQDPLPATNEKLFF.

J is TRBJ2-3 and V is TRBV7-9; 12 positions match TRBD2. From germline, CDR1 is SEHNR and CDR2 FQNEAQ (reference sequence). This CDR3 has 16 amino acids. Trimming at V came to 5 bases and at J to 2 bases, leaving 5 bases not matched to a gene. CDR3 region: CASSEGLAGTTDTQYF. CDR3 sequence (DNA): TGTGCCAGCAGCGAAGGACTAGCGGGGACCACAGATACGCAGTATTTT.

V usage is TRBV7-9 and J usage is TRBJ2-7, with D possibly matching TRBD1 (5 bases). The ends were cut back, 1 base at V and 1 base at J, with 11 bases in the middle. Germline V gives CDR1 SEHNR, CDR2 FQNEAQ (reference sequence). This CDR3 contains 15 residues. This CDR3 is CASSLDWKGSYEQYF. For the CDR3, the DNA is TGTGCCAGCAGCTTAGATTGGAAGGGGTCCTACGAGCAGTACTTC.

V is TRBV4-3 and J is TRBJ1-2; D possibly corresponds to TRBD1 (5 bases). Germline V CDR1 and CDR2: LGHNA, YSLEER. Deletions cut 0 bases from V and 2 bases from J, with 13 bases between. CDR3 size: 16 residues. The CDR3 nucleotides read TGCGCCAGCAGCCAAGAACCAGGGCTAAGCAACTATGGCTACACCTTC. It specifies CASSQEPGLSNYGYTF.

The gene calls are TRBV25-1 and TRBJ1-6; D uncertain. V lost 3 bases and J lost 7, with 13 bases in between. CDR3 length: 15 residues. Per the germline V gene, CDR1 is MGHDK and CDR2 is SYGVNS. CDR3 nucleotide sequence: TGTGCCAGCAGTGACTTTTACCCCGGGAATTCACCCCTCCACTTT. Residues: CASSDFYPGNSPLHF. The full variable domain, rest sourced from reference TRBV25-1 and TRBJ1-6, is EADIYQTPRYLVIGTGKKITLECSQTMGHDKMYWYQQDPGMELHLIHYSYGVNSTEKGDLSSESTVSRIRTEHFPLTLESARPSHTSQYLCASSDFYPGNSPLHFGNGTRLTVT.

The rearrangement uses TRBV28 and TRBJ2-7, with 9 bases aligning to TRBD2. V shed 3 bases and J 6 bases; nucleotides not matched to a gene: 6. The CDR3 extends over 14 amino acids. Germline CDR1 reads MDHEN; CDR2 reads SYDVKM. The CDR3 spells CASSFPGLAAEQYF. For the CDR3, the DNA is TGTGCCAGCAGTTTCCCGGGACTAGCAGCCGAGCAGTACTTC.

The gene calls are TRBV18 and TRBJ1-1; 7 positions match TRBD1. Germline lookup yields CDR1 KGHSH and CDR2 LQKENI. After removal of 2 bases from V and 5 bases from J, the junction contained 11 bases not matched to a gene. The CDR3 is 16 residues long. The CDR3 DNA sequence: TGTGCCAGCTCACCATCGACAGGGCCGTATCGGACTGAAGCTTTCTTT. Its protein is CASSPSTGPYRTEAFF.

This clone has just one count. The chain carries TRBV28 and TRBJ1-5; the match to TRBD1 covers 7 bases. There are 15 residues in the CDR3. Per the germline V gene, CDR1 is MDHEN and CDR2 is SYDVKM. The V segment lost 6 bases and the J segment 0 bases; nucleotides outside the gene matches: 5. The CDR3 DNA reads TGTGCCAGCAGGCCTACAGGGGATAGCAATCAGCCCCAGCATTTT. Translation: CASRPTGDSNQPQHF.

This clone was detected once. The chain carries TRBV5-6 and TRBJ2-7; a possible D gene is TRBD1 (6 bases). Trimming removed 4 bases from V and 6 bases from J, with 11 bases in between. Germline values: CDR1 SGHDT, CDR2 YYEEEE. This CDR3 comprises 12 residues. The CDR3 sequence is CASSPGTTEQYF. CDR3 DNA: TGTGCCAGCAGCCCGGGGACAACCGAGCAGTACTTC.

The J gene is TRBJ2-1, the V gene TRBV11-3; 7 bases map to TRBD1. The CDR3 runs to 15 residues. The J segment lost 2 bases and the V segment lost 5 bases, leaving 6 bases of the junction unmatched. The germline V gene has CDR1 SGHNT and CDR2 YENEEA. The CDR3 loop reads CASSETGTAYNEQFF. CDR3 bases: TGTGCCAGCAGCGAGACAGGGACGGCCTACAATGAGCAGTTCTTC.

The CDR3 region has the DNA TGTGCCACCAGCAGAGATGGAGGAGGCGGCCCCCAGTCCCAGCATTTT. It is translated as CATSRDGGGGPQSQHF. The V and J genes are TRBV15 and TRBJ1-5; D ambiguous. The CDR3 runs 16 residues. The germline V and J ends were trimmed by 0 bases and 11 bases, with 20 bases remaining between them. Per the germline V gene, CDR1 is LNHNV and CDR2 is YYDKDF (reference sequence).

This clone appeared a few times. This chain links TRBV7-9 with TRBJ2-7, with D tentatively TRBD1 (6 bases). The length of the CDR3 is 11 residues. Germline V gives CDR1 SEHNR, CDR2 FQNEAQ (reference sequence). V was pared by 5 bases and J by 5 bases, with 7 bases between. As DNA, the CDR3 is TGTGCCAGCAGCCGGGACAACGAGCAGTACTTC. Translation gives CASSRDNEQYF.

This clone has a single count. V gene TRBV7-2 combines with J gene TRBJ2-7; D gene ambiguous. Germline loops: CDR1 SGHTA, CDR2 FQGNSA. Trimming took off 1 base at V and 5 bases at J, with 24 bases between the two ends. The CDR3 covers 18 residues. This chain's CDR3 is CASSLGLTLGPSLHEQYF. The CDR3 DNA follows: TGTGCCAGCAGCTTAGGCCTGACGCTTGGGCCCTCTCTCCACGAGCAGTACTTC.

This chain connects TRBV6-4 to TRBJ2-3; 14 bases line up with TRBD2. V lost 3 bases and J lost 4; bases outside the gene matches: 0. Germline V gene sequence: CDR1 MRHNA, CDR2 SNTAGT. This CDR3 comprises 15 residues. The CDR3 reads CASSETSGGADTQYF. The CDR3 DNA is TGTGCCAGCAGTGAGACTAGCGGGGGGGCAGATACGCAGTATTTT.

J is TRBJ2-2 and V is TRBV14; perhaps TRBD2 as D (6 bases). CDR3 length: 12 amino acids. Trimming shortened V by 4 bases and J by 7 bases, and 7 bases separated the two germline ends. CDR1 is SGHDN, CDR2 FVKESK, per germline. The CDR3 DNA sequence: TGTGCCAGCAGCCGGACTATCGGGGAGCTGTTTTTT. It yields the protein CASSRTIGELFF.

This clone has only a few counts. This rearrangement joins TRBV7-9 to TRBJ1-5, with TRBD1 matching over 7 bases. The CDR3 totals 15 residues. Germline V gene lookup returns CDR1 SEHNR and CDR2 FQNEAQ (reference sequence). V shed 5 bases, J shed 3 bases, and the junction held 7 bases outside the gene matches. CDR3 coding DNA: TGTGCCAGCAGCGAGGGGGCGAGGGACAATCAGCCCCAGCATTTT. Translating it yields CASSEGARDNQPQHF.

The chain employs TRBV18 and TRBJ1-3; D may be TRBD1 (6 bases). This CDR3 has 15 residues. Trimming stripped 2 bases from V and 1 base from J, with 9 bases between. CDR1 KGHSH and CDR2 LQKENI come from the germline V gene. In DNA form, the CDR3 reads TGTGCCAGCTCACCAACCGGGACATCTGGAAACACCATATATTTT. Translating gives CASSPTGTSGNTIYF.

The table lists this clone with a count of one. The rearrangement uses TRBV19 and TRBJ2-7; 7 nucleotides align to TRBD2. CDR3 length equals 15 residues. After removal of 2 bases from V and 0 bases from J, the junction contained 4 bases not matched to a gene. The germline V gene has CDR1 LNHDA and CDR2 SQIVND (reference sequence). CDR3 DNA: TGTGCCAGTAGTATACGGGGAGGGAACTCCTACGAGCAGTACTTC. Translating gives CASSIRGGNSYEQYF.

V is TRBV28 and J is TRBJ1-4; 7 bases are a match to TRBD1. V shed 3 bases, J shed 0 bases, and the junction held 4 bases outside the gene matches. Looked up from germline, CDR1 is MDHEN and CDR2 is SYDVKM. The CDR3 is made up of 16 amino acids. As DNA, the CDR3 is TGTGCCAGCAGTTTCGGGACAGCCGCAACTAATGAAAAACTGTTTTTT. Translated: CASSFGTAATNEKLFF.

The chain uses TRBV7-2 and TRBJ2-3, with 15 nucleotides matching TRBD2. The V gene end was trimmed by 3 bases and the J gene end by 10 bases; junction bases not matched to a gene: 5. Germline V gene lookup returns CDR1 SGHTA and CDR2 FQGNSA. This CDR3 is 15 amino acids long. CDR3 region: CASSFMGLAGGPQYF. The CDR3, as DNA: TGTGCCAGCAGCTTTATGGGACTAGCGGGGGGCCCGCAGTATTTT.

This clone was recorded only once. The chain carries TRBV2 and TRBJ2-7, with a weak D call TRBD1 (5 bases). Trimming removed 0 bases from V and 2 bases from J, with 8 bases in between. The CDR3 extends over 14 amino acids. Germline CDR1 reads SNHLY; CDR2 reads FYNNEI. CDR3 sequence reads: CASSEADKTYEQYF. As DNA, the CDR3 is TGTGCCAGCAGTGAAGCGGACAAGACCTACGAGCAGTACTTC. Drawing the rest from reference TRBV2 and TRBJ2-7, the complete variable domain is EPEVTQTPSHQVTQMGQEVILRCVPISNHLYFYWYRQILGQKVEFLVSFYNNEISEKSEIFDDQFSVERPDGSNFTLKIRSTKLEDSAMYFCASSEADKTYEQYFGPGTRLTVT.